The 18 T cell receptor beta chains below all came from one sample that was sequenced in a study of STAT5B mutations in CD4+ large granular lymphocyte leukemia. Using immunoSEQ multiplex PCR, the repertoire was profiled, and TCRdb retains in-frame clones only, with some absent. The sample has approximately 27,000 clones, roughly 79% seen once. The sample comprised CD4+ T cells from blood buffy coats. The receptors shown here come from a human donor in good health.

The rearrangement uses TRBV4-3 and TRBJ2-3, with 12 nucleotides matching TRBD2. The germline CDR1 and CDR2 sequences are LGHNA and YSLEER. The CDR3 is 19 amino acids. V dropped 0 bases and J dropped 6; count of bases not matched to a gene: 13. The CDR3 here is CASSQDFPRLAGGSDTQYF. The CDR3 DNA reads TGCGCCAGCAGCCAAGATTTCCCAAGGCTAGCGGGAGGGTCGGATACGCAGTATTTT.

The chain carries TRBV7-2 and TRBJ2-5, with D perhaps given as TRBD1 or TRBD2 (6 bases each). V lost 5 bases, J lost 5 bases, and 15 bases lay in between. CDR3 size: 14 residues. CDR1 and CDR2 from the germline V gene are SGHTA and FQGNSA. The DNA of the CDR3 is TGTGCCAGCAGCCCAAGGAGGGACATCGAGACCCAGTACTTC. Its translation is CASSPRRDIETQYF.

This rearrangement joins TRBV9 to TRBJ2-1; 8 nucleotides line up with TRBD2. The CDR3 sequence is 15 residues long. Germline V CDR1 and CDR2: SGDLS, YYNGEE. V was pared by 0 bases and J by 8 bases, with 7 bases of the junction left unmatched. The DNA of the CDR3 is TGTGCCAGCAGCGTAGATCGGGGGGGCGGGTATGAGCAGTTCTTC. This sequence encodes CASSVDRGGGYEQFF. Full variable domain (missing parts from reference TRBV9 and TRBJ2-1): DSGVTQTPKHLITATGQRVTLRCSPRSGDLSVYWYQQSLDQGLQFLIQYYNGEERAKGNILERFSAQQFPDLHSELNLSSLELGDSALYFCASSVDRGGGYEQFFGPGTRLTVL.

This clone was seen a handful of times. The chain recombines TRBV19 with TRBJ1-1; D might be TRBD1 (6 bases). CDR3 length equals 15 residues. V lost 6 bases and J 0 bases, leaving 14 bases between the germline ends. Germline CDR1 reads LNHDA; CDR2 reads SQIVND (reference sequence). The CDR3, as DNA: TGTGCCAGTAGACTTAGGGACACCGTGAACACTGAAGCTTTCTTT. It codes for CASRLRDTVNTEAFF.

The rearrangement uses TRBV7-9 and TRBJ1-1; D is undetermined. V was trimmed by 1 base and J by 8 bases, leaving 11 bases between them. CDR1 and CDR2 from the germline V gene are SEHNR and FQNEAQ (reference sequence). This CDR3 comprises 13 residues. The CDR3 loop is CASSLEEWAEAFF. The CDR3 DNA sequence: TGTGCCAGCAGCTTAGAGGAGTGGGCCGAAGCTTTCTTT.

The gene calls are TRBV19 and TRBJ2-2; 8 nucleotides agree with TRBD1. The CDR3 totals 15 residues. Unmatched junction bases numbered 9, after V lost 8 bases and J lost 4 bases. Germline V gene sequence: CDR1 LNHDA, CDR2 SQIVND (reference sequence). The CDR3 region has the DNA TGTGCCAGTTCCCCCCAAACAGGGGGCACCGGGGAGCTGTTTTTT. The encoded protein is CASSPQTGGTGELFF. The full variable domain, in which reference TRBV19 and TRBJ2-2 provide the parts outside the CDR3, is DGGITQSPKYLFRKEGQNVTLSCEQNLNHDAMYWYRQDPGQGLRLIYYSQIVNDFQKGDIAEGYSVSREKKESFPLTVTSAQKNPTAFYLCASSPQTGGTGELFFGEGSRLTVL.

This clone was detected once. The V and J genes are TRBV19 and TRBJ2-3; TRBD1 matches at 7 bases. Germline trimming cut 0 bases from V and 2 bases from J; bases unmatched to any gene: 5. The CDR3 is 16 amino acids. Per the germline V gene, CDR1 is LNHDA and CDR2 is SQIVND (reference sequence). CDR3 bases: TGTGCCAGTAGTATAGATGGGCAGGGGGTCACAGATACGCAGTATTTT. It encodes CASSIDGQGVTDTQYF.

In nucleotides, the CDR3 is TGTGCCAGCCTCAGCCGGGGGGCAGATACGCAGTATTTT. Protein product: CASLSRGADTQYF. The V gene is TRBV7-2, the J gene TRBJ2-3; TRBD2 matches at 7 bases. Germline values: CDR1 SGHTA, CDR2 FQGNSA. This CDR3 region has 13 residues. The V segment lost 8 bases and the J segment 4 bases; nucleotides outside the gene matches: 6. Full variable domain (missing parts from reference TRBV7-2 and TRBJ2-3): GAGVSQSPSNKVTEKGKDVELRCDPISGHTALYWYRQSLGQGLEFLIYFQGNSAPDKSGLPSDRFSAERTGGSVSTLTIQRTQQEDSAVYLCASLSRGADTQYFGPGTRLTVL.

The rearrangement links TRBV7-9 to TRBJ2-7; either TRBD1 or TRBD2 may supply D (5 bases each). Trimming removed 5 bases from V and 3 bases from J, with 17 bases in between. The CDR3 totals 15 residues. Germline V gene lookup returns CDR1 SEHNR and CDR2 FQNEAQ (reference sequence). This CDR3 reads CASSRRDGKFYEQYF. For the CDR3, the DNA is TGTGCCAGCAGCAGAAGGGACGGAAAATTCTACGAGCAGTACTTC.

This chain uses TRBV27 with TRBJ1-2; 7 bases agree with TRBD1. J lost 0 bases, V lost 6 bases, and 7 bases had no gene match. CDR3 length: 15 amino acids. CDR1 is MNHEY and CDR2 is SMNVEV in the germline V gene (reference sequence). The CDR3 DNA reads TGTGCCAGCAGCCGGACAGGCTATACTAACTATGGCTACACCTTC. It is translated as CASSRTGYTNYGYTF.

The V gene is TRBV2, the J gene TRBJ2-7; D is uncertain. With 6 bases removed from V and 0 bases from J, the gap between germline ends came to 12 bases. The CDR3 extends over 14 amino acids. Per the germline V gene, CDR1 is SNHLY and CDR2 is FYNNEI. This chain's CDR3 is CASRARGSSYEQYF. The CDR3 DNA sequence: TGTGCCAGCAGAGCCCGCGGCAGCTCCTACGAGCAGTACTTC.

This clone has only a few counts. This chain joins TRBV6-1 and TRBJ1-5, with D possibly matching TRBD1 (5 bases). Trimming removed 5 bases at V and 5 bases at J, with 16 bases between. The CDR3 contains 15 residues. Germline CDR1 is MNHNS and CDR2 is SASEGT. The CDR3 here is CASSLEKGWDQPQHF. In DNA form, the CDR3 reads TGTGCCAGCAGTCTCGAGAAGGGGTGGGATCAGCCCCAGCATTTT.

This clone has a handful of counts. This CDR3 reads CASSVGTRAEAFF. Here the CDR3 DNA reads TGTGCCAGTAGTGTCGGGACAAGGGCTGAAGCTTTCTTT. The J gene is TRBJ1-1, the V gene TRBV19, with D possibly being TRBD1 (6 bases). The CDR3 totals 13 residues. Germline CDR1 LNHDA, CDR2 SQIVND (reference sequence). V lost 5 bases and J 6 bases, leaving 13 bases between the germline ends. Using reference TRBV19 and TRBJ1-1 for the parts outside the CDR3, the full variable domain is DGGITQSPKYLFRKEGQNVTLSCEQNLNHDAMYWYRQDPGQGLRLIYYSQIVNDFQKGDIAEGYSVSREKKESFPLTVTSAQKNPTAFYLCASSVGTRAEAFFGQGTRLTVV.

The gene calls are TRBV7-8 and TRBJ1-2, with D perhaps matching TRBD1 (5 bases). From germline, CDR1 is SGHVS and CDR2 FQNEAQ. V gave up 1 base and J gave up 4 bases, with 10 bases separating them. CDR3 size: 14 residues. The CDR3 nucleotides are TGTGCCAGCAGCTTAGAAGTGACAGTCTATGGCTACACCTTC. Translated, it gives CASSLEVTVYGYTF.

This clone has more than one count but fewer than ten. The CDR3 is CSAGDASEAFF. CDR3 DNA: TGCAGTGCGGGGGACGCGAGTGAAGCTTTCTTT. V and J are TRBV20-1 and TRBJ1-1; possibly TRBD1 for D (5 bases). Germline V gives CDR1 DFQATT, CDR2 SNEGSKA (reference sequence). The CDR3 totals 11 residues. V lost 6 bases and J 7 bases, leaving 12 bases between the germline ends.

The CDR3 region has the DNA TGTGCCAGCAGCTTGGGGGTTTTAGTTGCTGAGCAGTTCTTC. Encoded protein: CASSLGVLVAEQFF. The chain carries TRBV5-4 and TRBJ2-1; unclear D gene. Trimming stripped 0 bases from V and 9 bases from J, with 13 bases between. CDR3 length equals 14 residues. In germline, CDR1 is SGHNT, CDR2 YYREEE (reference sequence). The full variable domain, rest sourced from reference TRBV5-4 and TRBJ2-1, is ETGVTQSPTHLIKTRGQQVTLRCSSQSGHNTVSWYQQALGQGPQFIFQYYREEENGRGNFPPRFSGLQFPNYSSELNVNALELDDSALYLCASSLGVLVAEQFFGPGTRLTVL.

The chain is built from TRBV14 and TRBJ2-1, with 8 bases aligning to TRBD2. The trim removed 0 bases at V and 7 bases at J, leaving 8 bases unmatched. Germline CDR1 is SGHDN and CDR2 is FVKESK. This CDR3 spans 16 amino acids. In DNA form, the CDR3 reads TGTGCCAGCAGCCAAGATACGGGACTAGTCTCTAATGAGCAGTTCTTC. This sequence encodes CASSQDTGLVSNEQFF.

In its sample, this clone was seen once. The chain is built from TRBV6-6 and TRBJ2-5, with D possibly matching TRBD2 (5 bases). The CDR3 length is 15 residues. Germline V gene data show CDR1 as MNHNY and CDR2 as SVGAGI (reference sequence). The ends were cut back, 1 base at V and 5 bases at J, with 14 bases in the middle. The CDR3 region is CASSYFGSGEETQYF. The DNA for the CDR3 is TGTGCCAGCAGTTACTTTGGGTCTGGGGAGGAGACCCAGTACTTC.